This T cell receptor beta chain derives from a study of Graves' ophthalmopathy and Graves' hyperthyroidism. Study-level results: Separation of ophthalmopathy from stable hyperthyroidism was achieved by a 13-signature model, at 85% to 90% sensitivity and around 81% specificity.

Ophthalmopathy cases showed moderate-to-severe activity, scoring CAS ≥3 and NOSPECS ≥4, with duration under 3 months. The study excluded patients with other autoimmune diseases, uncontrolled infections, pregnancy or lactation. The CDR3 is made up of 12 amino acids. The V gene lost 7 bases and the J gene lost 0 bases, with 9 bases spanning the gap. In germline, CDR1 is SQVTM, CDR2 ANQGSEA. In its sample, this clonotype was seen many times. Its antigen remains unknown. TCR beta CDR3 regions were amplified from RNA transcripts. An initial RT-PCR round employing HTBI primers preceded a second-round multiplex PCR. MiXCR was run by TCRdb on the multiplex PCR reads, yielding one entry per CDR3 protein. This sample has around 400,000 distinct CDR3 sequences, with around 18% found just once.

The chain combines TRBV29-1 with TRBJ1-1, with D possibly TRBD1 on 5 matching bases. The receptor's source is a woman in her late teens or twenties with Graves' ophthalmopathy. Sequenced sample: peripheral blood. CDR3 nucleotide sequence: TGCAGCGCTCTGGGGGTGAACACTGAAGCTTTCTTT. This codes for CSALGVNTEAFF.